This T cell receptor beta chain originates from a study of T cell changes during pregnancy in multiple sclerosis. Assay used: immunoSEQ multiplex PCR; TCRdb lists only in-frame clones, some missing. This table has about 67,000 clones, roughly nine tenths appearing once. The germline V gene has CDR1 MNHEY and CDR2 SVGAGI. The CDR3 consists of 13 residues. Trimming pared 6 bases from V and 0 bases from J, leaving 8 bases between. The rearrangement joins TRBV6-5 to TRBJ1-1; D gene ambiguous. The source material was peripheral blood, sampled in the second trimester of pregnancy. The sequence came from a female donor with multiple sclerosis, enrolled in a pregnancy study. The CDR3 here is CASRRAMNTEAFF. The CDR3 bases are TGTGCCAGCAGGAGAGCTATGAACACTGAAGCTTTCTTT.